This TCR beta chain came from a study of CD4+ T cells in melanoma. Study-level points and caveats: Neoantigen-specific CD4+ T cells in melanoma reportedly had diverse differentiation states. CD8+ T cell, macrophage and B cell function reportedly correlated with neoantigen-specific CD4+ T cells.

This clone came up a few times. Its antigen remains unidentified. Assay used: immunoSEQ multiplex PCR; TCRdb lists only in-frame clones, some missing. Found here are thousands of clones, roughly 66% of them singletons; the top ten hold 22%. CDR3 length equals 16 residues. The V gene end was trimmed by 8 bases and the J gene end by 0 bases; junction bases not matched to a gene: 9. Germline CDR1 is WNHNN and CDR2 is SYGVQD (reference sequence). The chain joins TRBV10-1 to TRBJ2-4; 8 bases agree with TRBD1. Sequenced material: cells from a culture (not recorded whether cultured in vitro). The TCR was taken from a human donor with melanoma. CDR3 amino acids: CASGKDRGLAKNIQYF. The DNA of the CDR3 is TGCGCCAGCGGGAAAGACAGGGGTCTAGCCAAAAACATTCAGTACTTC.